Here is one T cell receptor (beta chain) with its context. Its antigen is still unknown. This entry is derived from a study of cytomegalovirus exposure and HLA in healthy donors. General observations from the study: It emerged from a later analysis that several of the most significant clusters appeared to be linked to common viral pathogens. Fewer N-insertions than the approximately 700-donor mean were reportedly shown by an Asian-associated ancestry cluster in a later analysis. Some public TCRs appeared in many individuals, while most sequences were rare.

PCR was performed using 60 Vbeta and 13 Jbeta primers. The data were produced by immunoSEQ multiplex PCR, yet TCRdb's version contains in-frame clones alone and is incomplete. The sample includes 110,000 to 150,000 clones, roughly 70% of them seen just once. This CDR3 region has 16 residues. Germline CDR1 and CDR2: SGHDT and YYEEEE. Trimming at V came to 4 bases and at J to 0 bases, leaving 9 bases not matched to a gene. The clonotype comes from a man in his 60s in good health and CMV-seronegative. The chain couples TRBV5-6 to TRBJ2-5; TRBD1 matches at 7 bases. Material for sequencing was PBMCs. The CDR3 region has the DNA TGTGCCAGCAGCCTGCTGGACAGGAGGAACCAAGAGACCCAGTACTTC. Translation: CASSLLDRRNQETQYF.